This is a list of T cell receptor beta chains from one sample in a study of blood T cell repertoires in COVID-19. Generated by immunoSEQ multiplex PCR, the TCRdb table keeps only in-frame clones and is missing some. The sample consists of over 250,000 clones, around 90% of them appearing once. Sequenced input: peripheral blood. All receptors derive from a woman in her 70s with COVID-19, enrolled during active disease. Both conserved end residues are part of each CDR3. The D gene is left open where the match is weak. Rows may omit the clone size; those that give it use once, few, many or a size class.

CASSRQSLGNQPQHF NA TRBJ1-5 TRBV6-2/TRBV6-3 NA
CASSLSHRAYEQYF NA TRBJ2-7 TRBV28 NA
CASSPPGTGLETQYF NA TRBJ2-5 TRBV18 TRBD1
CASSLGIYSGDEQFF NA TRBJ2-1 TRBV5-1 NA
CASSQDRVGGYTF NA TRBJ1-2 TRBV14 NA
CASSFGQGAGANVLTF NA TRBJ2-6 TRBV11-3 NA
CASSVDQGALGEQYF NA TRBJ2-7 TRBV9 TRBD1
CASKRGHNQPQHF NA TRBJ1-5 TRBV6-5 TRBD1
CAWSVQGNQPQHF once TRBJ1-5 TRBV30 NA
CASSQERTGSGETQYF NA TRBJ2-5 TRBV4-1 TRBD1
CASSYSWAGNTGELFF once TRBJ2-2 TRBV6-5 NA
CASSLAGGPDEQYF NA TRBJ2-7 TRBV6-6 TRBD2
CASSYSAGGGYNEQFF NA TRBJ2-1 TRBV6-5 TRBD2
CASKLQGGTEAFF NA TRBJ1-1 TRBV2 NA
CSASITNPDTQYF NA TRBJ2-3 TRBV20-1 NA
CASSEVAGTYNEQFF NA TRBJ2-1 TRBV6-1 TRBD2
CASSDAGPTDTQYF NA TRBJ2-3 TRBV6-1 NA
CASSNRVDTEAFF NA TRBJ1-1 TRBV6-2/TRBV6-3 NA
CASSGDGGSHEQYF NA TRBJ2-7 TRBV3-1/TRBV3-2 NA
CASSRKQGAEAFF NA TRBJ1-1 TRBV12-3/TRBV12-4 TRBD1
CASSSASGGNTGELFF NA TRBJ2-2 TRBV7-3 NA
CASSLGQGRGYTF NA TRBJ1-2 TRBV6-4 TRBD1
CASSLRGSASSYNEQFF NA TRBJ2-1 TRBV5-6 NA
CASSPGQSSYEQYF NA TRBJ2-7 TRBV6-5 TRBD1
CASSLGPPGTGELFF once TRBJ2-2 TRBV11-3 NA
CASSPVGGFAYEQYF few TRBJ2-7 TRBV11-2 NA
CASSHPGLAGGPRVADTQYF NA TRBJ2-3 TRBV4-1 TRBD2
CASGFTASEQFF NA TRBJ2-1 TRBV12-5 NA
CASSGPRGEKLFF NA TRBJ1-4 TRBV25-1 NA
CASSVRGQTEAFF NA TRBJ1-1 TRBV5-1 NA
CASSPRGQGDYGYTF NA TRBJ1-2 TRBV27 TRBD1
CAISDIGGGTSGELFF NA TRBJ2-2 TRBV10-3 NA
CASSSKTGTGNEKLFF NA TRBJ1-4 TRBV5-4 TRBD1
CASSLTTGSNQPQHF NA TRBJ1-5 TRBV6-5 NA
CASSKEGRGNEKLFF NA TRBJ1-4 TRBV7-9 NA
CAWTSGLSTDTQYF once TRBJ2-3 TRBV30 TRBD2
CASRPQDTANTEAFF NA TRBJ1-1 TRBV19 NA
CASSPGTFHYEQYF once TRBJ2-7 TRBV18 NA
CASSHGTSGRAEQFF NA TRBJ2-1 TRBV6-2/TRBV6-3 TRBD2
CASSLPLLAGYGYTF few TRBJ1-2 TRBV19 NA
CASSSPGQENTEAFF few TRBJ1-1 TRBV7-9 TRBD1
CASRYRLRRGGSSGNTIYF NA TRBJ1-3 TRBV6-2/TRBV6-3 NA
CASSFGGQGTYEQYF few TRBJ2-7 TRBV28 TRBD1
CASSLADLKNIQYF NA TRBJ2-4 TRBV6-2/TRBV6-3 TRBD2
CASSLSGERTGELFF NA TRBJ2-2 TRBV5-1 NA
CASSLVSAAYNEQFF once TRBJ2-1 TRBV7-8 NA
CASKRTLSNQPQHF once TRBJ1-5 TRBV6-5 NA
CASSGQMGSEKLFF NA TRBJ1-4 TRBV6-6 NA